What follows describes a single T cell receptor (beta chain). Every donor provided one heparinised blood draw, which averaged around 120 mL. This CDR3 spans 14 amino acids. Germline lookup yields CDR1 SGHTA and CDR2 FQGNSA. V lost 7 bases and J lost 7, with 17 bases in between. Expressed TCRB transcripts were sequenced after all isolated RNA was converted to cDNA. Generated by immunoSEQ multiplex PCR, the TCRdb table keeps only in-frame clones and is missing some. This sample has about 360,000 clones, with roughly an eighth found just once. This record belongs to a study of beta chain features in type 1 diabetes.

Sequencing used naive CD4+ T cells from blood. The clonotype was recovered from a young man in good health. The J gene is TRBJ1-5, the V gene TRBV7-2, with D possibly being TRBD1 (5 bases). CDR3 sequence: CASNLGGVKQPQHF. The CDR3 DNA reads as TGTGCCAGCAACCTGGGGGGGGTCAAGCAGCCCCAGCATTTT. Filled out from reference TRBV7-2 and TRBJ1-5, the complete variable domain reads GAGVSQSPSNKVTEKGKDVELRCDPISGHTALYWYRQSLGQGLEFLIYFQGNSAPDKSGLPSDRFSAERTGGSVSTLTIQRTQQEDSAVYLCASNLGGVKQPQHFGDGTRLSIL.